These 22 T cell receptor beta chains originate from one sample sequenced in a study of blood T cell repertoires in COVID-19. Method: immunoSEQ multiplex PCR; TCRdb's copy keeps in-frame clones and lacks some. The sample shows about 200,000 clones, roughly 90% of them seen only once. Sequenced sample: peripheral blood. The receptors stem from a man over 45 with COVID-19, enrolled during active disease.

This chain links TRBV6-8 with TRBJ2-1, with 9 bases lining up with TRBD2. The germline V gene encodes CDR1 MNHGY and CDR2 SAAAGT. The CDR3 is 14 residues long. With V trimmed by 6 bases and J by 16 bases, 16 bases remained unmatched. CDR3 protein: CASRCVIIAGEFFF. The CDR3 DNA sequence: TGTGCCAGCAGATGCGTCATCATAGCGGGAGAATTTTTCTTC.

The gene calls are TRBV6-5 and TRBJ2-2; 7 nucleotides align to TRBD1. There are 16 residues in the CDR3. The V gene's germline CDR1 is MNHEY and CDR2 SVGAGI. Trimming cost V 0 bases and J 4 bases; bases outside gene matches: 5. CDR3 region: CASSYSLTGVTGELFF. CDR3 DNA sequence: TGTGCCAGCAGTTACTCGCTTACAGGGGTCACCGGGGAGCTGTTTTTT.

This clone occurred a few times. The CDR3 region has the DNA TGTGCCAGCTCACCACCGTTACAGGGGGCGAAGGAGACCCAGTACTTC. Protein product: CASSPPLQGAKETQYF. The J gene is TRBJ2-5, the V gene TRBV18; TRBD1 aligns across 9 bases. The V segment lost 0 bases and the J segment 5 bases; nucleotides outside the gene matches: 7. This CDR3 spans 16 amino acids. The V gene's germline CDR1 is KGHSH and CDR2 LQKENI.

V and J are TRBV3-1 (or the pseudogene TRBV3-2) and TRBJ2-7, with a possible D match to TRBD1 (5 bases). CDR1 and CDR2 (germline): LGHDT, YNNKEL (reference sequence). CDR3 size: 17 residues. V gave up 3 bases and J gave up 2 bases, with 20 bases separating them. The CDR3: CASSQPLGPPIPYEQYF. CDR3 in DNA: TGTGCCAGCAGCCAGCCCTTGGGGCCCCCCATCCCCTACGAGCAGTACTTC.

The chain is built from TRBV15 and TRBJ2-7; perhaps TRBD2 as D (6 bases). Germline V gene sequence: CDR1 LNHNV, CDR2 YYDKDF (reference sequence). Trimming removed 0 bases at V and 4 bases at J, with 7 bases between. This CDR3 is 13 amino acids long. CDR3 bases: TGTGCCACCAGCAGAGAGGAGGGTTACGAGCAGTACTTC. Its protein product is CATSREEGYEQYF.

The chain has TRBV4-3 and TRBJ2-2, with D perhaps matching TRBD2 (7 bases). This CDR3 comprises 15 residues. V was shortened by 1 base and J by 5 bases, with 11 bases between the two germline ends. The V gene's germline CDR1 is LGHNA and CDR2 YSLEER. CDR3 DNA sequence: TGCGCCAGCAGCCAAGGCGGGGGCAATACCGGGGAGCTGTTTTTT. Protein: CASSQGGGNTGELFF.

This clone was observed a single time. The CDR3 region has the DNA TGTGCCAGCAGCGTGGGACTAGCCAAAACCGGGGAGCTGTTTTTT. It codes for CASSVGLAKTGELFF. The rearrangement joins TRBV11-2 to TRBJ2-2, with 9 bases aligning to TRBD2. V shed 5 bases, J shed 5 bases, and the junction held 6 bases outside the gene matches. The germline CDR1 and CDR2 sequences are SGHAT and FQNNGV. The length of the CDR3 is 15 residues.

The genes are TRBV5-6 and TRBJ2-4, with unresolved D. The CDR3 length is 16 residues. Germline values: CDR1 SGHDT, CDR2 YYEEEE. The V end lost 0 bases, the J end lost 1 base, and 11 bases lay between the germline ends. CDR3 residues: CASSLDYGSAKNIQYF. CDR3 in DNA: TGTGCCAGCAGCTTGGACTACGGCTCGGCCAAAAACATTCAGTACTTC.

This chain connects TRBV6-6 to TRBJ2-5; TRBD1 might be the D (6 bases). This CDR3 contains 13 residues. Trimming took off 4 bases at V and 3 bases at J, with 9 bases between the two ends. The V gene's germline CDR1 is MNHNY and CDR2 SVGAGI (reference sequence). The CDR3, as DNA: TGTGCCAGCAGTTCAACAGGGAAAGAGACCCAGTACTTC. Residues: CASSSTGKETQYF.

The chain links TRBV18 to TRBJ2-2, with 8 nucleotides matching TRBD1. Germline V gene sequence: CDR1 KGHSH, CDR2 LQKENI. The V segment lost 4 bases and the J segment 1 base; nucleotides outside the gene matches: 8. This CDR3 region has 17 residues. The CDR3 loop reads CASSLLSGTGNTGELFF. The CDR3 region has the DNA TGTGCCAGCTCACTCCTCTCCGGGACAGGGAACACCGGGGAGCTGTTTTTT.

The genes are TRBV19 and TRBJ2-1; D might be TRBD1 (6 bases). V lost 3 bases to trimming and J lost 5 bases, with 14 bases between them. In germline, CDR1 is LNHDA, CDR2 SQIVND (reference sequence). The CDR3 is 15 residues long. The CDR3 DNA reads as TGTGCCAGTAGTATCGGCAGGGGTACCCACAATGAGCAGTTCTTC. Translated: CASSIGRGTHNEQFF.

The CDR3 here is CASSALAGGPFEQYF. The CDR3 DNA sequence: TGTGCCAGCAGCGCGCTAGCGGGAGGGCCTTTCGAGCAGTACTTC. The J gene is TRBJ2-7, the V gene TRBV2; 12 nucleotides match TRBD2. J lost 6 bases, V lost 6 bases, and 9 bases had no gene match. The germline V gene encodes CDR1 SNHLY and CDR2 FYNNEI. CDR3 length: 15 residues.

The chain has TRBV5-1 and TRBJ2-2; possibly TRBD1 for D (6 bases). The CDR3 runs to 13 residues. Germline loops: CDR1 SGHRS, CDR2 YFSETQ. V gave up 6 bases and J gave up 2 bases, with 8 bases separating them. CDR3 nucleotide sequence: TGCGCCAGCATGGGGGCAAACACCGGGGAGCTGTTTTTT. Translating gives CASMGANTGELFF.

The chain couples TRBV7-9 to TRBJ2-1; 14 bases map to TRBD2. The V gene's germline CDR1 is SEHNR and CDR2 FQNEAQ (reference sequence). The junction had 12 bases not matched to a gene; V was cut back by 5 bases and J by 9 bases. The CDR3 is made up of 17 amino acids. This CDR3 is CASSATSGRAASPEQFF. The CDR3, as DNA: TGTGCCAGCAGCGCGACTAGCGGGAGGGCCGCTTCCCCTGAGCAGTTCTTC.

The CDR3 DNA sequence: TGTGCCAGCAGCACAGGACAGGGGAGCACAGATACGCAGTATTTT. It is translated as CASSTGQGSTDTQYF. V gene TRBV14 combines with J gene TRBJ2-3; 9 bases match TRBD1. CDR1 SGHDN and CDR2 FVKESK come from the germline V gene. The CDR3 sequence is 15 residues long. Germline trimming cut 5 bases from V and 0 bases from J; bases unmatched to any gene: 3.

The V gene is TRBV4-1, the J gene TRBJ1-5; the D is unclear. Germline V gene sequence: CDR1 MGHRA, CDR2 YSYEKL. This CDR3 has 14 amino acids. V was clipped by 0 bases and J by 3 bases, with 6 bases between them. The CDR3 DNA reads as TGCGCCAGCAGCCAAGATCCAGTCAATCAGCCCCAGCATTTT. Its translation is CASSQDPVNQPQHF.

The rearrangement joins TRBV5-6 to TRBJ2-1, with D unclear. The V gene's germline CDR1 is SGHDT and CDR2 YYEEEE. This CDR3 has 12 amino acids. V was clipped by 3 bases and J by 7 bases, with 8 bases between them. The CDR3 nucleotides read TGTGCCAGCAGCTCTAGTAGGAATGAGCAGTTCTTC. Its translation: CASSSSRNEQFF.

The chain links TRBV7-9 to TRBJ2-1; the D is unclear. V lost 5 bases and J 3 bases, leaving 14 bases between the germline ends. The CDR3 contains 15 residues. Germline CDR1 reads SEHNR; CDR2 reads FQNEAQ (reference sequence). This CDR3 is CASSDDSSDYNEQFF. Written as DNA, the CDR3 is TGTGCCAGCAGCGACGATAGCTCAGACTACAATGAGCAGTTCTTC. The entire variable domain, with the rest obtained from reference TRBV7-9 and TRBJ2-1, is as follows: DTGVSQNPRHKITKRGQNVTFRCDPISEHNRLYWYRQTLGQGPEFLTYFQNEAQLEKSRLLSDRFSAERPKGSFSTLEIQRTEQGDSAMYLCASSDDSSDYNEQFFGPGTRLTVL.

The chain is built from TRBV2 and TRBJ1-5; D unresolved. The length of the CDR3 is 15 residues. In germline, CDR1 is SNHLY, CDR2 FYNNEI. V was cut by 4 bases and J by 3 bases, with 13 bases left in between. CDR3 in DNA: TGTGCCAGCAGTGTGTTGGGCAGGAACAATCAGCCCCAGCATTTT. As protein: CASSVLGRNNQPQHF.

The chain uses TRBV9 and TRBJ2-5, with 12 nucleotides matching TRBD2. The CDR3 has 16 residues. Trimming at V came to 4 bases and at J to 1 base, leaving 5 bases not matched to a gene. Germline loops: CDR1 SGDLS, CDR2 YYNGEE. As DNA, the CDR3 is TGTGCCAGCAGCTCCCTAGCGGGGGGGCCCCAAGAGACCCAGTACTTC. Its protein product is CASSSLAGGPQETQYF.

This chain connects TRBV7-7 to TRBJ2-1; perhaps TRBD1 as D (6 bases). This CDR3 contains 13 residues. Trimming removed 1 base at V and 10 bases at J, with 11 bases between. In germline, CDR1 is SSHAT, CDR2 FNYEAQ (reference sequence). As DNA, the CDR3 is TGTGCCAGCAGCTTAGGGGACAACGGCGAGCAGTTCTTC. It codes for CASSLGDNGEQFF.

This clone was seen more than once but under ten times. J is TRBJ2-3 and V is TRBV5-8; TRBD2 aligns across 9 bases. Germline trimming cut 0 bases from V and 2 bases from J; bases unmatched to any gene: 4. The CDR3 is 16 residues long. The germline gives CDR1 SGHTS, CDR2 YDEGEE. The CDR3 DNA is TGTGCCAGCAGCTTGGAGCGGGGGGCCAACACAGATACGCAGTATTTT. Its protein product is CASSLERGANTDTQYF.